The next 3 T cell receptor beta chains were all read from a single sample in a study of T-cell memory formation after mild COVID-19. TCRdb fed the 5' RACE reads into MiXCR, producing one record per CDR3 protein. The profile shows tens of thousands of distinct CDR3 sequences, more than 7% of them singletons. The sequenced sample consisted of PBMCs or a T cell subset sorted from them (not recorded which). The origin of the receptors is a man younger than 35 who had mild COVID-19 (a few samples of this study predate the infection). Cell type and time point are not known.

The chain employs TRBV6-2 or TRBV6-3 and TRBJ1-5; tentative D call: TRBD1 (6 bases). CDR1 MNHEY and CDR2 SVGEGT come from the germline V gene. This CDR3 region has 13 residues. The ends were cut back, 6 bases at V and 7 bases at J, with 13 bases in the middle. The CDR3 DNA follows: TGTGCCAGCAGGGATCCGGGGGGCCAGCCCCAGCATTTT. Encoded protein: CASRDPGGQPQHF.

The chain couples TRBV5-1 to TRBJ2-5; D not resolved. There are 15 residues in the CDR3. Trimming left V 0 bases short and J 1 base short, with 10 bases between. Germline V gene lookup returns CDR1 SGHRS and CDR2 YFSETQ. CDR3 bases: TGCGCCAGCAGCTTGGGATTAAGGAGCCAAGAGACCCAGTACTTC. This codes for CASSLGLRSQETQYF.

The rearrangement uses TRBV4-2 and TRBJ1-2, with D maybe TRBD1 (5 bases). In germline, CDR1 is LGHNA, CDR2 YNFKEQ. Between the trimmed V and J ends, which lost 4 bases and 3 bases, there was a span of 15 bases. The CDR3 loop spans 15 amino acids. CDR3 nucleotide sequence: TGTGCCAGCAGCCCGCGAAAAGGGGTGGACTATGGCTACACCTTC. It specifies CASSPRKGVDYGYTF.